At least ten counts were recorded for the clone carrying this T cell receptor beta chain. Its target is not known. After constant-region reverse-primer amplification, full-length variable regions underwent semi-nested PCR with Nested Universal Primer A. MiXCR, run by TCRdb on the 5' RACE reads, gives a single entry per CDR3 protein. Here the sample spans around 29,000 distinct CDR3 sequences, approximately 24% being singletons. Per the germline V gene, CDR1 is MNHEY and CDR2 is SVGEGT. Trimming removed 6 bases at V and 2 bases at J, with 14 bases between. The CDR3 runs to 14 residues. Study results and limitations: Tumor memory CD4+ T cell TCR gene usage clustered with blood and lymph node memory CD4+ cells and lymph node naive CD4+ cells. Tumor-infiltrating Treg TCR alpha and beta sequences overlapped most with tumor naive CD4+ T cells, then blood naive.

Sequencing was carried out using naive CD4+ T cells sorted from a lymph node. Subset denoted: naive CD4+ T cells, CD4+CD45RA+CD25-. The clonotype originates from a female donor with breast cancer. The chain couples TRBV6-2 or TRBV6-3 to TRBJ2-7; D is unresolved. The CDR3 is CASSKYDATYEQYF. As DNA, the CDR3 is TGTGCCAGCAGCAAATACGACGCTACCTACGAGCAGTACTTC.